Presented here are 14 T cell receptor beta chains from one specimen sequenced in a study of control samples from healthy donors and cancer patients (dated by TCRdb to about 2020). The method behind the library was the immunoSEQ multiplex PCR assay. Not all clones reach the TCRdb copy of this immuneACCESS table, which keeps in-frame sequences only. Checked studies attribute under half of the gap to unresolved V genes and leave the rest unexplained. Present in this sample are about 120,000 clones, approximately 90% of which were seen just once. Jointly, the top ten make up 2% to 3% of the sample. Sequenced input: blood. Every receptor here comes from a woman in her 70s in good health.

This sequence joins TRBV7-2 and TRBJ1-5, with D unclear. V was cut by 1 base and J by 7 bases, with 8 bases left in between. The CDR3 has 13 residues. The germline V gene has CDR1 SGHTA and CDR2 FQGNSA. The CDR3 sequence is CASSLESKQPQHF. CDR3 sequence (DNA): TGTGCCAGCAGCTTAGAGTCCAAGCAGCCCCAGCATTTT. The entire variable domain, with the rest obtained from reference TRBV7-2 and TRBJ1-5, is as follows: GAGVSQSPSNKVTEKGKDVELRCDPISGHTALYWYRQSLGQGLEFLIYFQGNSAPDKSGLPSDRFSAERTGGSVSTLTIQRTQQEDSAVYLCASSLESKQPQHFGDGTRLSIL.

The rearrangement links TRBV6-5 to TRBJ1-1; D ambiguous. Trimming removed 4 bases at V and 3 bases at J, with 9 bases between. The CDR3 covers 13 residues. Germline V CDR1 and CDR2: MNHEY, SVGAGI. This CDR3 is CASSLGMHTEAFF. The CDR3 coding sequence is TGTGCCAGCAGTTTAGGGATGCACACTGAAGCTTTCTTT.

The chain recombines TRBV6-4 with TRBJ2-3, with 9 bases identical to TRBD2. Germline lookup yields CDR1 MRHNA and CDR2 SNTAGT. The J segment lost 0 bases and the V segment lost 5 bases, leaving 6 bases of the junction unmatched. The CDR3 consists of 16 residues. The CDR3 reads CASSSGAGGSTDTQYF. The CDR3 DNA reads TGTGCCAGCAGTTCGGGTGCGGGGGGGAGCACAGATACGCAGTATTTT.

The rearrangement links TRBV11-2 to TRBJ2-7; possible D gene TRBD1, 5 bases. Germline values: CDR1 SGHAT, CDR2 FQNNGV. V dropped 0 bases and J dropped 5 bases, with 17 bases sitting between them. The CDR3 covers 16 residues. CDR3 sequence (DNA): TGTGCCAGCAGCTTAGATGGGGCACAGGCTCGGGACGAGCAGTACTTC. Translating it yields CASSLDGAQARDEQYF. Complete variable domain (other parts from reference TRBV11-2 and TRBJ2-7): EAGVAQSPRYKIIEKRQSVAFWCNPISGHATLYWYQQILGQGPKLLIQFQNNGVVDDSQLPKDRFSAERLKGVDSTLKIQPAKLEDSAVYLCASSLDGAQARDEQYFGPGTRLTVT.

This clone has just a few counts. V gene TRBV2 combines with J gene TRBJ2-1; no reliable D call. The length of the CDR3 is 14 residues. Trimming cost V 6 bases and J 2 bases, with 11 bases left between them. Looked up from germline, CDR1 is SNHLY and CDR2 is FYNNEI. CDR3 sequence: CASRLTPPYNEQFF. CDR3 sequence (DNA): TGTGCCAGCAGATTGACTCCCCCCTACAATGAGCAGTTCTTC.

The V gene is TRBV5-1, the J gene TRBJ2-2, with D perhaps TRBD2 (5 bases). This CDR3 has 14 residues. V was trimmed by 4 bases and J by 6 bases, leaving 13 bases between them. Germline V gene lookup returns CDR1 SGHRS and CDR2 YFSETQ. The CDR3 nucleotides are TGCGCCAGCAGCCAGGCCGGACTGGCCGGGGAGCTGTTTTTT. Its translation: CASSQAGLAGELFF. Supplemented by reference TRBV5-1 and TRBJ2-2, the full variable domain reads KAGVTQTPRYLIKTRGQQVTLSCSPISGHRSVSWYQQTPGQGLQFLFEYFSETQRNKGNFPGRFSGRQFSNSRSEMNVSTLELGDSALYLCASSQAGLAGELFFGEGSRLTVL.

The V gene is TRBV5-8, the J gene TRBJ2-3; tentative D call: TRBD2 (7 bases). The CDR3 runs 17 residues. Trimming stripped 4 bases from V and 2 bases from J, with 20 bases between. Germline-derived CDR1 and CDR2 are SGHTS and YDEGEE. The chain's CDR3 is CASSAARGGPVTDTQYF. CDR3 DNA: TGTGCCAGCAGCGCGGCTCGCGGGGGCCCGGTCACAGATACGCAGTATTTT. Filled out from reference TRBV5-8 and TRBJ2-3, the complete variable domain reads EAGVTQSPTHLIKTRGQQATLRCSPISGHTSVYWYQQALGLGLQFLLWYDEGEERNRGNFPPRFSGRQFPNYSSELNVNALELEDSALYLCASSAARGGPVTDTQYFGPGTRLTVL.

This chain connects TRBV12-3 or TRBV12-4 to TRBJ1-1; 9 bases match TRBD1. The CDR3 contains 13 residues. After removal of 4 bases from V and 8 bases from J, the junction contained 5 bases not matched to a gene. In DNA form, the CDR3 reads TGTGCCAGCAGTTGGGACAGGGATTCCGAAGCTTTCTTT. Encoded protein: CASSWDRDSEAFF.

V usage is TRBV7-2 and J usage is TRBJ1-4, with TRBD1 as a possible D gene (5 bases). This CDR3 is built from 13 residues. The germline V gene encodes CDR1 SGHTA and CDR2 FQGNSA. Trimming pared 3 bases from V and 8 bases from J, leaving 10 bases between. CDR3 sequence (DNA): TGTGCCAGCAGCTTTGGGGCGCGGGAAAAACTGTTTTTT. Translated: CASSFGAREKLFF.

Concerning this clone: One junction end disagrees with the germline gene, perhaps due to a read error. The chain is built from TRBV6-5 and TRBJ2-3; TRBD2 agrees at 9 bases. Per germline, CDR1 MNHEY and CDR2 SVGAGI. The CDR3 runs to 14 residues. The CDR3 region is CASSPGTSKDTQYF. The CDR3 bases are TGTGCCAGCAGCCCCGGGACTAGCAAAGATACGCAGTATTTT.

This chain joins TRBV2 and TRBJ1-5; D gene ambiguous. The germline V gene encodes CDR1 SNHLY and CDR2 FYNNEI. There are 14 residues in the CDR3. V lost 10 bases and J lost 7, with 20 bases in between. This CDR3 reads CATTMWTPGQPQHF. DNA of the CDR3: TGTGCCACCACAATGTGGACCCCTGGGCAGCCCCAGCATTTT.

The V and J genes are TRBV6-5 and TRBJ2-7; a weak D match, TRBD1 (6 bases). The CDR3 spans 12 residues. The germline V and J ends were trimmed by 8 bases and 2 bases, with 10 bases remaining between them. Germline-derived CDR1 and CDR2 are MNHEY and SVGAGI. The chain's CDR3 is CASQGGPYEQYF. CDR3 nucleotides: TGTGCCAGCCAAGGGGGACCCTACGAGCAGTACTTC.

V usage is TRBV9 and J usage is TRBJ1-4, with 8 positions matching TRBD1. Germline trimming cut 0 bases from V and 5 bases from J; bases unmatched to any gene: 0. The CDR3 is made up of 14 amino acids. Germline values: CDR1 SGDLS, CDR2 YYNGEE. CDR3 bases: TGTGCCAGCAGCGTAGGACAGGGGAATGAAAAACTGTTTTTT. Its translation is CASSVGQGNEKLFF.

CDR3 nucleotides: TGTGCCACCCGGGACAGGGAGAACACCGGGGAGCTGTTTTTT. Translated, it gives CATRDRENTGELFF. V and J are TRBV25-1 and TRBJ2-2; 9 nucleotides align to TRBD1. The germline V gene encodes CDR1 MGHDK and CDR2 SYGVNS. Trimming removed 10 bases from V and 1 base from J; junction bases left unmatched: 4. CDR3 length: 14 residues. Full variable domain (outside the CDR3, taken from reference TRBV25-1 and TRBJ2-2): EADIYQTPRYLVIGTGKKITLECSQTMGHDKMYWYQQDPGMELHLIHYSYGVNSTEKGDLSSESTVSRIRTEHFPLTLESARPSHTSQYLCATRDRENTGELFFGEGSRLTVL.